These 21 T cell receptor beta chains came from one sample sequenced in a study of cytomegalovirus exposure and HLA in healthy donors. PCR employed 60 Vbeta and 13 Jbeta primers. Here immunoSEQ multiplex PCR was the method, and the copy in TCRdb shows in-frame clones only, minus some. The sample includes 200,000 or so clones, 70% to 85% of them seen just once. The sample taken for sequencing was PBMCs. The origin of the receptors is a man aged 50 or older in good health and CMV-seronegative.

The rearrangement joins TRBV5-4 to TRBJ2-7, with 9 positions matching TRBD1. V was clipped by 4 bases and J by 5 bases; unmatched bases: 10. Germline lookup yields CDR1 SGHNT and CDR2 YYREEE (reference sequence). The CDR3 has 15 amino acids. The CDR3, as DNA: TGTGCCAGCAGCCGTAGACAGGGGGTAATAAACGAGCAGTACTTC. Translated, it gives CASSRRQGVINEQYF.

This clone was counted a single time. The chain couples TRBV28 to TRBJ2-7; D may be TRBD2 (5 bases). Germline values: CDR1 MDHEN, CDR2 SYDVKM. The CDR3 is 14 amino acids. Trimming took off 7 bases at V and 3 bases at J, with 16 bases between the two ends. CDR3 in DNA: TGTGCCAGCAAAAGGACGGGGAATGACTACGAGCAGTACTTC. As protein: CASKRTGNDYEQYF.

This chain uses TRBV2 with TRBJ2-4, with 8 positions matching TRBD1. The germline V gene encodes CDR1 SNHLY and CDR2 FYNNEI. The CDR3 totals 17 residues. The junction had 13 bases not matched to a gene; V was cut back by 7 bases and J by 2 bases. CDR3 sequence reads: CASKGDGQGASKNIQYF. The CDR3 region has the DNA TGTGCCAGCAAAGGAGATGGGCAGGGGGCGTCCAAAAACATTCAGTACTTC.

The CDR3 DNA follows: TGTGCCAGCAGTGTGACAGGCGAGATTGGCTACACCTTC. As protein: CASSVTGEIGYTF. J is TRBJ1-2 and V is TRBV2; D may be TRBD1 (6 bases). Per the germline V gene, CDR1 is SNHLY and CDR2 is FYNNEI. The CDR3 length is 13 residues. Trimming shortened V by 4 bases and J by 7 bases, and 13 bases separated the two germline ends.

The chain links TRBV10-2 to TRBJ1-2; weak D call: TRBD1 (6 bases). Trimming shortened V by 0 bases and J by 5 bases, and 10 bases separated the two germline ends. Germline V CDR1 and CDR2: WSHSY, SAAADI. The CDR3 length is 14 residues. In DNA, the CDR3 is TGCGCCAGCAGTGAGTCGAAGGGGGGGTATGGCTACACCTTC. It yields the protein CASSESKGGYGYTF.

Here the CDR3 reads CAWSVLGGRNYEQYF. The CDR3 bases are TGTGCCTGGAGTGTACTAGGGGGAAGAAACTACGAGCAGTACTTC. The genes are TRBV30 and TRBJ2-7, with D possibly TRBD1 on 6 matching bases. The CDR3 consists of 15 residues. Deletions cut 0 bases from V and 3 bases from J, with 15 bases between. CDR1 is GTSNPN, CDR2 SVGIG, per germline (reference sequence).

The chain joins TRBV5-1 to TRBJ1-1; possible D gene TRBD1, 6 bases. The germline V gene encodes CDR1 SGHRS and CDR2 YFSETQ. This CDR3 has 16 amino acids. Trimming left V 3 bases short and J 4 bases short, with 19 bases between. The CDR3 loop is CASSSGQPHLSTEAFF. The CDR3, as DNA: TGCGCCAGCAGCTCAGGACAGCCCCACCTGAGCACTGAAGCTTTCTTT.

The chain combines TRBV9 with TRBJ2-3, with 8 bases fitting TRBD1. Germline CDR1 reads SGDLS; CDR2 reads YYNGEE. Germline trimming cut 3 bases from V and 2 bases from J; bases unmatched to any gene: 5. The CDR3 extends over 15 amino acids. This CDR3 is CASSARDRYTDTQYF. In DNA, the CDR3 is TGTGCCAGCAGCGCCCGGGACAGGTACACAGATACGCAGTATTTT.

V and J are TRBV12-5 and TRBJ2-7, with 10 nucleotides matching TRBD2. The CDR3 is 14 amino acids. Germline lookup yields CDR1 LGHNT and CDR2 FRNRAP. Trimming removed 6 bases from V and 4 bases from J; junction bases left unmatched: 6. The CDR3 nucleotides read TGTGCTAGTGGCAGCAGCGGGAGGGGGTACGAGCAGTACTTC. Its translation: CASGSSGRGYEQYF.

V gene TRBV6-6 combines with J gene TRBJ1-1, with no clear D. This CDR3 region has 15 residues. Germline V gene lookup returns CDR1 MNHNY and CDR2 SVGAGI (reference sequence). Trimming pared 5 bases from V and 5 bases from J, leaving 18 bases between. The CDR3 is CASSTPSTGGTEAFF. Here the CDR3 DNA reads TGTGCCAGCAGTACTCCCTCGACGGGCGGGACTGAAGCTTTCTTT.

The CDR3 region has the DNA TGTGCCAGCAGCGTCGGACAGGTCGCTAATGAAAAACTGTTTTTT. It yields the protein CASSVGQVANEKLFF. The chain joins TRBV9 to TRBJ1-4, with 7 bases fitting TRBD1. With V trimmed by 2 bases and J by 3 bases, 4 bases remained unmatched. Germline CDR1 and CDR2: SGDLS and YYNGEE. The CDR3 is 15 amino acids.

The gene calls are TRBV5-1 and TRBJ2-3; 10 nucleotides agree with TRBD2. The V gene's germline CDR1 is SGHRS and CDR2 YFSETQ. The CDR3 is made up of 16 amino acids. The V and J ends lost 4 bases and 1 base, in that order; junction bases with no gene match: 6. DNA for the CDR3: TGCGCCAGCAGCCTCGGGACTAGCGAGGGCACAGATACGCAGTATTTT. It is translated as CASSLGTSEGTDTQYF.

This clone has just one count. The CDR3 coding sequence is TGTGCCAGCAGCCCGGACCCAGGGTTCTATGGCTACACCTTC. Protein product: CASSPDPGFYGYTF. The chain couples TRBV7-2 to TRBJ1-2, with a weak D call TRBD1 (5 bases). V was clipped by 5 bases and J by 4 bases, with 14 bases between them. Germline CDR1 reads SGHTA; CDR2 reads FQGNSA. CDR3 size: 14 residues.

In its sample, this clone was seen a few times. The chain combines TRBV4-2 with TRBJ1-1, with 7 positions matching TRBD1. CDR3 length equals 14 residues. J gave up 5 bases and V 1 base, and 4 bases lay outside the gene matches. Germline loops: CDR1 LGHNA, CDR2 YNFKEQ. CDR3 bases: TGTGCCAGCAGCCAAGGGGAGACAGGGACTGAAGCTTTCTTT. Translation gives CASSQGETGTEAFF.

The CDR3 reads CASSFGLEGEQFF. The CDR3 bases are TGTGCCAGCAGCTTTGGGCTAGAGGGTGAGCAGTTCTTC. The rearrangement joins TRBV7-2 to TRBJ2-1, with TRBD2 as a possible D gene (5 bases). The CDR3 loop spans 13 amino acids. The germline CDR1 and CDR2 sequences are SGHTA and FQGNSA. The V gene lost 3 bases and the J gene lost 9 bases, with 12 bases spanning the gap.

This clone came up a few times. The rearrangement joins TRBV11-2 to TRBJ2-7; TRBD1 aligns across 8 bases. The CDR3 is made up of 14 amino acids. The germline V gene encodes CDR1 SGHAT and CDR2 FQNNGV. V lost 5 bases to trimming and J lost 2 bases; unmatched junction nucleotides: 5. The CDR3 here is CASSGGQGPYEQYF. CDR3 coding DNA: TGTGCCAGCAGCGGAGGACAGGGACCCTACGAGCAGTACTTC.

CDR3 amino acids: CASSLDAGGSYEQYF. Written as DNA, the CDR3 is TGCGCCAGCAGCTTGGACGCGGGAGGCTCCTACGAGCAGTACTTC. V gene TRBV5-1 combines with J gene TRBJ2-7; 8 positions agree with TRBD2. Germline V gene data show CDR1 as SGHRS and CDR2 as YFSETQ. V shed 0 bases and J 0 bases; nucleotides not matched to a gene: 2. The CDR3 consists of 15 residues.

The chain couples TRBV9 to TRBJ1-2; maybe TRBD1 (6 bases). The CDR3 is 14 residues long. Germline assignment: CDR1 SGDLS and CDR2 YYNGEE. The ends were cut back, 0 bases at V and 4 bases at J, with 10 bases in the middle. In DNA form, the CDR3 reads TGTGCCAGCAGCGTAGGACAGGCCATCTATGGCTACACCTTC. Its protein product is CASSVGQAIYGYTF.

This clone showed up just a few times. This chain uses TRBV10-2 with TRBJ2-3, with D unresolved. CDR3 length: 14 residues. Deletions cut 0 bases from V and 8 bases from J, with 12 bases between. CDR1 is WSHSY and CDR2 is SAAADI in the germline V gene. The CDR3 loop reads CASSESGALGTQYF. CDR3 DNA sequence: TGCGCCAGCAGTGAGTCAGGAGCTTTGGGTACGCAGTATTTT.

The rearrangement joins TRBV28 to TRBJ2-3; D may be TRBD1 (7 bases). Trimming pared 7 bases from V and 8 bases from J, leaving 16 bases between. The CDR3 is 13 residues long. Germline assignment: CDR1 MDHEN and CDR2 SYDVKM. The CDR3 bases are TGTGCCAGCACCTCCCAGGGGGGTGGTACGCAGTATTTT. Protein sequence: CASTSQGGGTQYF.

The CDR3 loop reads CASSLDGLGAYEQFF. The CDR3 DNA reads as TGCGCCAGCAGCTTGGACGGACTAGGGGCGTATGAGCAGTTCTTC. The chain carries TRBV5-1 and TRBJ2-1; 7 nucleotides line up with TRBD2. Germline V gene lookup returns CDR1 SGHRS and CDR2 YFSETQ. The CDR3 loop spans 15 amino acids. Trimming at V came to 0 bases and at J to 8 bases, leaving 8 bases not matched to a gene.